These 24 T cell receptor beta chains share one sample of origin, sequenced in a study of beta chain features in type 1 diabetes. General observations from the study: Type 1 diabetes patients showed a moderate but significant shortening of TCRB CDR3s in all four CD4+ subsets.

Reverse transcription of all isolated RNA meant that expressed TCRB transcripts were sequenced. Sequencing used immunoSEQ multiplex PCR; TCRdb keeps in-frame clones, though not all of them. The repertoire holds approximately 160,000 clones, with more than 60% as singletons. What these receptors recognize is not known. Sequencing used naive CD4+ T cells from blood. The source of these receptors is a man between 25 and 39 years old with type 1 diabetes.

This clone was observed a handful of times. The chain joins TRBV29-1 to TRBJ2-2; TRBD1 is a possible D gene (6 bases). Germline assignment: CDR1 SQVTM and CDR2 ANQGSEA. The CDR3 is made up of 13 amino acids. V was shortened by 7 bases and J by 4 bases, with 13 bases between the two germline ends. CDR3 sequence: CSATGFGTGELFF. In DNA, the CDR3 is TGCAGCGCTACAGGGTTTGGCACCGGGGAGCTGTTTTTT.

The rearrangement links TRBV30 to TRBJ2-2; 10 positions match TRBD1. Trimming removed 4 bases from V and 6 bases from J; junction bases left unmatched: 8. CDR3 length: 15 residues. Germline CDR1 is GTSNPN and CDR2 is SVGIG (reference sequence). In DNA form, the CDR3 reads TGTGCCTGGACCTCCGGGACAGGGGTGCCCGGGGAGCTGTTTTTT. Translating gives CAWTSGTGVPGELFF.

For the CDR3, the DNA is TGTGCCAGCGGACCACGGACAGGGCCCGGGGAGCTGTTTTTT. Translated: CASGPRTGPGELFF. The chain couples TRBV28 to TRBJ2-2, with TRBD1 matching 8 bases. This CDR3 has 14 residues. The V and J ends lost 8 bases and 6 bases, in that order; junction bases with no gene match: 8. CDR1 is MDHEN, CDR2 SYDVKM, per germline.

In regard to this clone: Within the sample, other DNA sequences also encode this same CDR3. This sequence joins TRBV7-9 and TRBJ2-5; no firm D call. Germline V gene data show CDR1 as SEHNR and CDR2 as FQNEAQ (reference sequence). CDR3 length: 11 amino acids. The V gene lost 4 bases and the J gene lost 2 bases, with 2 bases spanning the gap. In DNA, the CDR3 is TGTGCCAGCAGCTCACAAGAGACCCAGTACTTC. Protein: CASSSQETQYF.

This clone was counted a few times. The CDR3 loop reads CASSRDRGSGANVLTF. CDR3 coding DNA: TGTGCCAGCAGTCGCGACAGGGGGTCAGGGGCCAACGTCCTGACTTTC. V and J are TRBV27 and TRBJ2-6, with 9 bases that match TRBD1. This CDR3 region has 16 residues. Trimming at V came to 5 bases and at J to 4 bases, leaving 6 bases not matched to a gene. The germline V gene encodes CDR1 MNHEY and CDR2 SMNVEV (reference sequence).

The V and J genes are TRBV28 and TRBJ1-4, with 7 bases aligning to TRBD1. CDR3 length: 17 residues. V lost 4 bases and J lost 0; bases outside the gene matches: 8. Germline CDR1 reads MDHEN; CDR2 reads SYDVKM. The DNA of the CDR3 is TGTGCCAGCAGTTCGCCCGGACAGGCAACAACTAATGAAAAACTGTTTTTT. It translates to CASSSPGQATTNEKLFF. Filled out from reference TRBV28 and TRBJ1-4, the complete variable domain reads DVKVTQSSRYLVKRTGEKVFLECVQDMDHENMFWYRQDPGLGLRLIYFSYDVKMKEKGDIPEGYSVSREKKERFSLILESASTNQTSMYLCASSSPGQATTNEKLFFGSGTQLSVL.

Note on this clone: Since the CDR3 does not end with the conserved phenylalanine or tryptophan, this likely comes from a read error. The rearrangement uses TRBV30 and TRBJ2-3, with 8 bases aligning to TRBD1. Germline-derived CDR1 and CDR2 are GTSNPN and SVGIG (reference sequence). Unmatched junction bases numbered 8, after V lost 5 bases and J lost 4 bases. The CDR3 sequence is 14 residues long. Here the CDR3 DNA reads TGTGCCTGGTCTCAGGACAGGGCGGCAGATACGCAGTATCTT. Translating it yields CAWSQDRAADTQYL.

This clone was seen a handful of times. CDR3 DNA sequence: TGCAGCGTTGGGGGCGGGGCGAGCACAGATACGCAGTATTTT. Residues: CSVGGGASTDTQYF. The J gene is TRBJ2-3, the V gene TRBV29-1, with D tentatively TRBD2 (6 bases). CDR1 SQVTM and CDR2 ANQGSEA come from the germline V gene. Trimming stripped 4 bases from V and 0 bases from J, with 11 bases between. This CDR3 contains 14 residues.

The rearrangement uses TRBV28 and TRBJ2-1; D not resolved. Germline assignment: CDR1 MDHEN and CDR2 SYDVKM. Trimming stripped 5 bases from V and 6 bases from J, with 8 bases between. CDR3 size: 12 residues. The CDR3 region is CASSPWPNEQFF. The CDR3 DNA sequence: TGTGCCAGCAGTCCGTGGCCCAATGAGCAGTTCTTC.

V gene TRBV5-1 combines with J gene TRBJ2-5; D not certain. Germline loops: CDR1 SGHRS, CDR2 YFSETQ. V was pared by 3 bases and J by 5 bases, with 8 bases between. The CDR3 runs 12 residues. The CDR3 is CASSSQAETQYF. For the CDR3, the DNA is TGCGCCAGCAGCTCGCAGGCGGAGACCCAGTACTTC.

This CDR3 reads CASSSKGPRQETQYF. CDR3 bases: TGTGCCAGCAGCTCTAAGGGACCAAGACAAGAGACCCAGTACTTC. The chain is built from TRBV7-2 and TRBJ2-5; D may match TRBD1 or TRBD2 (5 bases each). This CDR3 is built from 15 residues. Between the trimmed V and J ends, which lost 4 bases and 2 bases, there was a span of 14 bases. The V gene's germline CDR1 is SGHTA and CDR2 FQGNSA.

The chain couples TRBV25-1 to TRBJ2-5; D perhaps matches TRBD1 (6 bases). Germline V lookup: CDR1 MGHDK, CDR2 SYGVNS. The CDR3 has 12 amino acids. The V gene lost 7 bases and the J gene lost 2 bases, with 8 bases spanning the gap. The CDR3 bases are TGTGCCAGCACCAGGGGACAAGAGACCCAGTACTTC. Amino acid sequence: CASTRGQETQYF.

Concerning this clone itself: The DNA is omitted, as the CDR3 cannot be located on it reliably, and the CDR3 follows TCRdb's listing. CDR3 in amino acids: CAWGREGNRFGNGYTF. V is TRBV30 and J is TRBJ1-2. The CDR3 adds up to 16 amino acids, both ends counted. CDR1 and CDR2 (germline): GTSNPN, SVGIG (reference sequence).

The V gene is TRBV7-9, the J gene TRBJ2-3; 8 bases align to TRBD2. This CDR3 is 17 amino acids long. Germline CDR1 is SEHNR and CDR2 is FQNEAQ (reference sequence). J gave up 1 base and V 3 bases, and 9 bases lay outside the gene matches. The CDR3 loop is CASSFVLAGPGTDTQYF. The CDR3 region has the DNA TGTGCCAGCAGCTTCGTTTTAGCGGGACCAGGCACAGATACGCAGTATTTT.

V and J are TRBV25-1 and TRBJ2-3; D gene uncertain. V was shortened by 3 bases and J by 1 base, with 5 bases between the two germline ends. CDR3 size: 13 residues. Germline CDR1 is MGHDK and CDR2 is SYGVNS. The CDR3 DNA reads TGTGCCAGCAGTGAGGTGGGCACAGATACGCAGTATTTT. This codes for CASSEVGTDTQYF.

The rearrangement links TRBV7-9 to TRBJ2-2; D possibly corresponds to TRBD2 (5 bases). V gave up 5 bases and J gave up 5 bases, with 9 bases separating them. Germline CDR1 is SEHNR and CDR2 is FQNEAQ (reference sequence). The CDR3 is made up of 13 amino acids. DNA for the CDR3: TGTGCCAGCAGCCTCCCGGGGACCGGGGAGCTGTTTTTT. Translated, it gives CASSLPGTGELFF.

The chain uses TRBV5-1 and TRBJ2-2; 7 nucleotides line up with TRBD1. V shed 1 base, J shed 2 bases, and the junction held 5 bases outside the gene matches. Germline CDR1 SGHRS, CDR2 YFSETQ. The CDR3 loop spans 16 amino acids. CDR3 loop: CASSLLGQINTGELFF. The CDR3 nucleotides read TGCGCCAGCAGCTTGCTGGGACAGATAAACACCGGGGAGCTGTTTTTT.

The rearrangement links TRBV7-2 to TRBJ1-4, with no clear D. The CDR3 runs 16 residues. Trimming left V 1 base short and J 6 bases short, with 15 bases between. CDR1 SGHTA and CDR2 FQGNSA come from the germline V gene. CDR3 protein: CASSLGGGRWDEKLFF. In DNA form, the CDR3 reads TGTGCCAGCAGCTTAGGCGGTGGCCGTTGGGATGAAAAACTGTTTTTT.

This clone was counted between two and nine times. The chain links TRBV4-2 to TRBJ2-3; the match to TRBD1 covers 9 bases. V lost 0 bases to trimming and J lost 4 bases; unmatched junction nucleotides: 5. CDR3 length equals 16 residues. CDR1 and CDR2 from the germline V gene are LGHNA and YNFKEQ. The CDR3 protein is CASSQDTGQGSDTQYF. The CDR3 nucleotides read TGTGCCAGCAGCCAAGACACAGGACAGGGGTCAGATACGCAGTATTTT.

This chain joins TRBV28 and TRBJ2-4; TRBD2 aligns across 12 bases. Germline CDR1 reads MDHEN; CDR2 reads SYDVKM. V was pared by 6 bases and J by 6 bases, with 3 bases of the junction left unmatched. This CDR3 is built from 14 residues. CDR3 DNA sequence: TGTGCCAGCAGGTTGGGACTAGCGGGAAACATTCAGTACTTC. Translation gives CASRLGLAGNIQYF.

The rearrangement links TRBV5-1 to TRBJ2-6; D may be TRBD2 (5 bases). Per the germline V gene, CDR1 is SGHRS and CDR2 is YFSETQ. CDR3 size: 15 residues. Between the trimmed V and J ends, which lost 0 bases and 3 bases, there was a span of 7 bases. DNA for the CDR3: TGCGCCAGCAGCTTGGCCGGGGATGGGGCCAACGTCCTGACTTTC. This translates into CASSLAGDGANVLTF.

The rearrangement links TRBV7-2 to TRBJ2-7; TRBD2 aligns across 7 bases. The CDR3 runs 15 residues. The ends lost 3 bases at V and 5 bases at J; junction bases unmatched: 10. Germline CDR1 reads SGHTA; CDR2 reads FQGNSA. The CDR3 region has the DNA TGTGCCAGCAGCTTTTCTGGACTAGGAGGAAACGAGCAGTACTTC. Encoded protein: CASSFSGLGGNEQYF.

The V call is TRBV4-3, the J call TRBJ2-1; D may be TRBD2 (5 bases). This CDR3 comprises 15 residues. V was clipped by 4 bases and J by 0 bases, with 10 bases between them. CDR1 is LGHNA and CDR2 is YSLEER in the germline V gene. DNA for the CDR3: TGCGCCAGCAGCCGAGGGCAAAACTCCTACAATGAGCAGTTCTTC. Encoded protein: CASSRGQNSYNEQFF.

J is TRBJ2-3 and V is TRBV11-2; weak D call: TRBD2 (6 bases). This CDR3 region has 16 residues. CDR1 SGHAT and CDR2 FQNNGV come from the germline V gene. V lost 4 bases and J lost 2, with 16 bases in between. The CDR3 region has the DNA TGTGCCAGCAGCTCAAGACTAGAGGGCATCACAGATACGCAGTATTTT. The encoded protein is CASSSRLEGITDTQYF.